This T cell receptor (beta chain) was captured by sequencing in a study of STAT5B mutations in CD4+ large granular lymphocyte leukemia (dated by TCRdb to 2022 to 2024). Background for the entire study: Among the healthy controls, the CDR3 'QG' motif was associated with a particular HLA allele. TCRbeta repertoires of CD4+ T-cell large granular lymphocyte leukemia patients were compared with those of healthy blood donors. The purity of purified fractions was confirmed by flow cytometry on FACSCanto II or FACSVerse to exceed 95% among lymphocytes. Paper-wide results and their limitations: The data were not HLA-matched, and the relatively small sample size could explain the higher clonality seen in CD4+ compared with CD8+ T-LGLL. Greater clonality appeared to be present in CD4-sorted patient repertoires than in healthy CD4+ repertoires, and the difference was retained after the putative leukemic clones were removed. Main leukemic clonotypes were private to each patient, although roughly 26% of the main leukemic clonotypes were found at low frequency in the non-leukemic repertoires of other patients. Enrichment of TRBV06-family usage was observed among the top patient clones (8/27) relative to healthy controls (2/35).

Remarks on this clone: The antigen it recognizes is unknown. Base qualities are not provided; no much larger clone lies one nucleotide away.

The immunoSEQ assay at survey resolution was used to sequence TCRbeta rearrangements from genomic DNA. The source study handled its data this way. In the TCR sequencing data, the lowest productive clonotype frequency that could be detected was 2.59 x 10-5. Only productive TCRbeta rearrangements, meaning sequences that were complete and in-frame, were kept for the analyses. Sample clonality was computed as Simpson clonality in the immunoSEQ Analyzer version 3.0. Clones were categorized by frequency as very rare, small, medium, large (1-20%) or hyperexpanded (>20%). Generation probabilities were estimated with OLGA 1.2.3, V-gene circos plots were made with VDJtools, specificities were looked up in VDJdb, and CDR3 motifs were identified with GLIPH. Entries here come from immuneACCESS through TCRdb and include only in-frame sequences with V and J called. Some clones fail to appear in such tables; in the studies checked, an unresolved V gene covers under half of the shortfall, and the cause of the remainder is unknown. The V and J calls and clone size come from that table; D and trimming were worked out from the DNA. The sample table lists tens of thousands of clones, roughly 80% of them with a count of one. The top ten clonotypes cover approximately 2.1% of the sample.

Per the germline V gene (reference sequence), SGHKS is the CDR1 and YYEKEE is the CDR2. CDR3 length: 16 amino acids, cysteine to phenylalanine. The only DNA kept is the CDR3, 48 bases in frame from the first base. Trimming removed 4 bases from V and 2 bases from J; the gene matches leave 11 bases unexplained. The healthy controls were over 30 blood donors, and the buffy coats of these donors were supplied by the Finnish Red Cross blood service. All TCR-sequenced material derived from peripheral blood: patient blood samples and healthy donor buffy coats. Ficoll-Hypaque gradient centrifugation was used to isolate peripheral blood mononuclear cells. Magnetic purification was used to isolate CD4+ cells from the buffy coats of the healthy controls. Genomic DNA was extracted using the Gentra Puregene Cell and Tissue kit, and a Qubit 2.0 fluorometer was used to quantify it.

This receptor was obtained from a human donor in good health. The chain is encoded by TRBV5-5 joined to TRBJ1-2; TRBD1 agrees with 7 junctional bases. The sequenced material came from CD4+ T cells from blood buffy coats. The CDR3 region reads CASSLFGQAGNYGYTF. The nucleotide sequence reads TGTGCCAGCAGCCTTTTTGGACAGGCGGGCAACTATGGCTACACCTTC.